The 9 T cell receptor beta chains below were found in one sample sequenced in a study of blood T cell repertoires in COVID-19. Method: immunoSEQ multiplex PCR; TCRdb's copy keeps in-frame clones and lacks some. This table holds approximately 38,000 clones, roughly 80% found once. The specimen sequenced was peripheral blood. The receptors originated from a human donor with acute or convalescent COVID-19. The donor label of this sample is uncertain.

The chain has TRBV6-5 and TRBJ1-5, with 7 bases identical to TRBD1. The germline V gene has CDR1 MNHEY and CDR2 SVGAGI. The CDR3 is 14 amino acids. Losses at the gene ends were 7 bases for V and 2 bases for J; bases not matched to a gene: 5. In DNA, the CDR3 is TGTGCCAGCATGACAGGGTTTGGCAATCAGCCCCAGCATTTT. Protein product: CASMTGFGNQPQHF.

The chain has TRBV5-1 and TRBJ2-2, with 9 bases lining up with TRBD1. J gave up 5 bases and V 0 bases, and 8 bases lay outside the gene matches. The CDR3 length is 17 residues. Germline V CDR1 and CDR2: SGHRS, YFSETQ. CDR3 loop: CASSLGLGTGHTGELFF. CDR3 coding DNA: TGCGCCAGCAGCTTGGGTTTGGGGACAGGGCATACCGGGGAGCTGTTTTTT.

The chain has TRBV7-2 and TRBJ2-5; 11 bases agree with TRBD2. Trimming removed 2 bases from V and 2 bases from J; junction bases left unmatched: 1. The CDR3 has 15 amino acids. Germline-derived CDR1 and CDR2 are SGHTA and FQGNSA. The CDR3 DNA is TGTGCCAGCAGCTTACTAGCGGGGGGACAAGAGACCCAGTACTTC. Its protein product is CASSLLAGGQETQYF.

This clone was counted many times. Other DNA sequences in the sample encode the same CDR3. This sequence joins TRBV7-3 and TRBJ2-1; 9 positions match TRBD2. Per germline, CDR1 SGHTA and CDR2 FQGTGA. The CDR3 extends over 14 amino acids. The trim removed 2 bases at V and 7 bases at J, leaving 3 bases unmatched. The CDR3 DNA is TGTGCCAGCAGCTTAGCGGGAGGGGCTAATGAGCAGTTCTTC. Translated, it gives CASSLAGGANEQFF.

This chain joins TRBV7-8 and TRBJ1-2; 7 bases are shared with TRBD1. V trimming: 5 bases; J trimming: 5 bases; junction bases outside the gene matches: 8. CDR3 length equals 14 residues. CDR1 is SGHVS and CDR2 is FQNEAQ in the germline V gene. The DNA for the CDR3 is TGTGCCAGCAGCCCGTCCGGGACAGCGTATGGCTACACCTTC. It is translated as CASSPSGTAYGYTF.

V gene TRBV10-2 combines with J gene TRBJ2-7; a weak D match, TRBD1 (6 bases). Trimming pared 8 bases from V and 1 base from J, leaving 12 bases between. CDR1 and CDR2 from the germline V gene are WSHSY and SAAADI. There are 13 residues in the CDR3. The CDR3 DNA is TGCGCCAGCGGGGGCGGAACGTCCTACGAGCAGTACTTC. Its protein is CASGGGTSYEQYF.

J is TRBJ2-5 and V is TRBV2; maybe TRBD1 (7 bases). Trimming shortened V by 9 bases and J by 5 bases, and 22 bases separated the two germline ends. In germline, CDR1 is SNHLY, CDR2 FYNNEI. The CDR3 consists of 15 residues. CDR3 protein: CASRVARGAGETQYF. The CDR3 DNA reads as TGTGCCAGTAGAGTGGCCAGGGGGGCGGGGGAGACCCAGTACTTC. The full variable domain, in which reference TRBV2 and TRBJ2-5 provide the parts outside the CDR3, is EPEVTQTPSHQVTQMGQEVILRCVPISNHLYFYWYRQILGQKVEFLVSFYNNEISEKSEIFDDQFSVERPDGSNFTLKIRSTKLEDSAMYFCASRVARGAGETQYFGPGTRLLVL.

The chain recombines TRBV7-9 with TRBJ2-1; 9 positions match TRBD1. V shed 1 base and J 4 bases; nucleotides not matched to a gene: 2. This CDR3 region has 15 residues. Germline loops: CDR1 SEHNR, CDR2 FQNEAQ (reference sequence). CDR3 sequence reads: CASSLDGTGYNEQFF. CDR3 bases: TGTGCCAGCAGCTTAGATGGGACAGGGTACAATGAGCAGTTCTTC.

The genes are TRBV27 and TRBJ2-1; TRBD2 matches at 9 bases. Looked up from germline, CDR1 is MNHEY and CDR2 is SMNVEV (reference sequence). After removal of 5 bases from V and 0 bases from J, the junction contained 8 bases not matched to a gene. The CDR3 extends over 17 amino acids. The CDR3 sequence: CASSPRGLAGSYNEQFF. CDR3 nucleotides: TGTGCCAGCAGTCCCCGGGGACTAGCCGGCTCCTACAATGAGCAGTTCTTC.